What follows are 31 T cell receptor beta chains derived from one specimen sequenced in a study of blood T cell repertoires in COVID-19 (dated by TCRdb to the early 2020s). Library creation used the immunoSEQ multiplex PCR assay. Imported from immuneACCESS, the table was reduced by TCRdb to in-frame sequences with V and J called. These copies leave out some clones; in studies compared against another copy, an unresolved V gene accounts for under half, and the cause of the remainder is not known. The sample includes fewer than 80,000 clones, with around 84% observed a single time. The top ten clonotypes cover roughly a tenth of the sample. Sequencing was performed on peripheral blood. These receptors came from an elderly woman with acute or convalescent COVID-19.

This chain connects TRBV19 to TRBJ1-1; possible D gene TRBD1, 5 bases. The CDR3 is 13 residues long. Deletions cut 7 bases from V and 5 bases from J, with 14 bases between. Germline lookup yields CDR1 LNHDA and CDR2 SQIVND (reference sequence). Here the CDR3 reads CASTPLGGTEAFF. DNA for the CDR3: TGTGCCAGTACCCCCCTGGGGGGTACTGAAGCTTTCTTT.

The chain carries TRBV4-1 and TRBJ2-1, with 10 bases lining up with TRBD1. The germline V gene encodes CDR1 MGHRA and CDR2 YSYEKL. The CDR3 is 17 amino acids. With V trimmed by 1 base and J by 6 bases, 9 bases remained unmatched. The CDR3 loop reads CASSQVGGTGVPNEQFF. CDR3 nucleotides: TGCGCCAGCAGCCAAGTGGGGGGGACAGGGGTCCCCAATGAGCAGTTCTTC.

V and J are TRBV30 and TRBJ1-1; 8 bases fit TRBD1. Trimming at V came to 3 bases and at J to 5 bases, leaving 5 bases not matched to a gene. This CDR3 comprises 13 residues. The germline V gene has CDR1 GTSNPN and CDR2 SVGIG (reference sequence). Here the CDR3 DNA reads TGTGCCTGGAGCCCAGGGGGCGGGACTGAAGCTTTCTTT. This codes for CAWSPGGGTEAFF. The full variable domain, with the rest looked up from reference TRBV30 and TRBJ1-1, is SQTIHQWPATLVQPVGSPLSLECTVEGTSNPNLYWYRQAAGRGLQLLFYSVGIGQISSEVPQNLSASRPQDRQFILSSKKLLLSDSGFYLCAWSPGGGTEAFFGQGTRLTVV.

A word on this clone: An end of the junction differs from the germline gene, which may be a read error. This chain uses TRBV7-7 with TRBJ2-1; 8 bases agree with TRBD2. This CDR3 region has 16 residues. The germline V gene encodes CDR1 SSHAT and CDR2 FNYEAQ (reference sequence). CDR3 sequence: CASSLGGGSNYNEQFF. For the CDR3, the DNA is TGTGCTAGCAGCTTAGGCGGGGGGTCCAACTACAATGAGCAGTTCTTC.

The chain uses TRBV12-3 or TRBV12-4 and TRBJ2-5, with D uncertain. This CDR3 is 12 amino acids long. V lost 3 bases and J lost 4, with 6 bases in between. The CDR3 loop is CASSFTGETQYF. DNA for the CDR3: TGTGCCAGCAGTTTCACTGGAGAGACCCAGTACTTC.

V and J are TRBV10-3 and TRBJ1-1; 10 bases align to TRBD1. The trim removed 6 bases at V and 4 bases at J, leaving 14 bases unmatched. The CDR3 length is 17 residues. Germline CDR1 ENHRY, CDR2 SYGVKD. Here the CDR3 DNA reads TGTGCCATCAGGCCGACAGGGGGCGCGGTTGGGGGCACTGAAGCTTTCTTT. Its translation: CAIRPTGGAVGGTEAFF.

This clone was observed once. This chain connects TRBV2 to TRBJ2-5; tentatively, D is TRBD2 (6 bases). Trimming shortened V by 8 bases and J by 4 bases, and 20 bases separated the two germline ends. This CDR3 region has 15 residues. Germline CDR1 and CDR2: SNHLY and FYNNEI. The CDR3 nucleotides are TGTGCCAGCGCTACGGGACTTCCACCTCCAGAGACCCAGTACTTC. Its protein product is CASATGLPPPETQYF. The variable domain in full, with the rest retrieved from reference TRBV2 and TRBJ2-5, is EPEVTQTPSHQVTQMGQEVILRCVPISNHLYFYWYRQILGQKVEFLVSFYNNEISEKSEIFDDQFSVERPDGSNFTLKIRSTKLEDSAMYFCASATGLPPPETQYFGPGTRLLVL.

This clone was seen a handful of times. The V call is TRBV18, the J call TRBJ1-2, with D perhaps TRBD1 (6 bases). The CDR3 length is 13 residues. V was cut by 5 bases and J by 4 bases, with 11 bases left in between. Per the germline V gene, CDR1 is KGHSH and CDR2 is LQKENI. This CDR3 reads CASSLDRSYGYTF. The CDR3 DNA reads TGTGCCAGCTCATTGGACAGATCCTATGGCTACACCTTC.

A remark on this clone: The same CDR3 arises from other DNA sequences in this sample as well. The rearrangement joins TRBV7-8 to TRBJ1-6, with unresolved D. This CDR3 has 15 amino acids. Trimming took off 1 base at V and 1 base at J, with 5 bases between the two ends. Germline values: CDR1 SGHVS, CDR2 FQNEAQ. The CDR3 DNA reads as TGTGCCAGCAGCTTAGTCGGTTCCTATAATTCACCCCTCCACTTT. Translating gives CASSLVGSYNSPLHF.

The V and J genes are TRBV15 and TRBJ1-4; D unclear. Germline values: CDR1 LNHNV, CDR2 YYDKDF (reference sequence). This CDR3 spans 15 amino acids. The germline V and J ends were trimmed by 0 bases and 0 bases, with 5 bases remaining between them. The CDR3 DNA follows: TGTGCCACCAGCAGAGATCCAACAACTAATGAAAAACTGTTTTTT. Protein: CATSRDPTTNEKLFF.

J is TRBJ2-2 and V is TRBV7-3, with 8 bases lining up with TRBD1. The CDR3 contains 17 residues. V dropped 5 bases and J dropped 7; count of bases not matched to a gene: 15. Germline CDR1 SGHTA, CDR2 FQGTGA. CDR3 sequence: CASSPGPGGPPGGELFF. In DNA form, the CDR3 reads TGTGCCAGCAGCCCCGGGCCAGGGGGCCCCCCGGGCGGGGAGCTGTTTTTT. Full variable domain (remainder filled in from reference TRBV7-3 and TRBJ2-2): GAGVSQTPSNKVTEKGKYVELRCDPISGHTALYWYRQSLGQGPEFLIYFQGTGAADDSGLPNDRFFAVRPEGSVSTLKIQRTERGDSAVYLCASSPGPGGPPGGELFFGEGSRLTVL.

The V and J genes are TRBV19 and TRBJ1-2; TRBD1 matches 11 bases. The germline CDR1 and CDR2 sequences are LNHDA and SQIVND (reference sequence). Trimming at V came to 6 bases and at J to 1 base, leaving 10 bases not matched to a gene. This CDR3 region has 17 residues. The CDR3 spells CASRKGGQGASNYGYTF. CDR3 bases: TGTGCCAGTAGGAAAGGAGGACAGGGGGCGAGTAACTATGGCTACACCTTC. Full variable domain (remainder filled in from reference TRBV19 and TRBJ1-2): DGGITQSPKYLFRKEGQNVTLSCEQNLNHDAMYWYRQDPGQGLRLIYYSQIVNDFQKGDIAEGYSVSREKKESFPLTVTSAQKNPTAFYLCASRKGGQGASNYGYTFGSGTRLTVV.

The J gene is TRBJ1-1, the V gene TRBV5-1; 8 bases line up with TRBD1. CDR3 length: 15 residues. The V and J ends lost 4 bases and 3 bases, in that order; junction bases with no gene match: 8. Germline CDR1 reads SGHRS; CDR2 reads YFSETQ. The CDR3 loop is CASSQEQGGYTEAFF. The CDR3, as DNA: TGCGCCAGCAGCCAGGAACAGGGGGGGTACACTGAAGCTTTCTTT. Supplemented by reference TRBV5-1 and TRBJ1-1, the full variable domain reads KAGVTQTPRYLIKTRGQQVTLSCSPISGHRSVSWYQQTPGQGLQFLFEYFSETQRNKGNFPGRFSGRQFSNSRSEMNVSTLELGDSALYLCASSQEQGGYTEAFFGQGTRLTVV.

The chain uses TRBV25-1 and TRBJ1-1; no firm D call. CDR1 is MGHDK, CDR2 SYGVNS, per germline. Trimming removed 1 base from V and 7 bases from J, with 13 bases in between. The CDR3 is 14 amino acids. The CDR3 nucleotides are TGTGCCAGCAGTGAATTGTGGGCAGCCGGTGAAGCTTTCTTT. The encoded protein is CASSELWAAGEAFF.

This clone was detected only once. J is TRBJ1-3 and V is TRBV3-1 (or the pseudogene TRBV3-2), with a weak D call TRBD1 (5 bases). CDR3 length: 16 amino acids. V was shortened by 4 bases and J by 2 bases, with 15 bases between the two germline ends. CDR1 is LGHDT and CDR2 is YNNKEL in the germline V gene (reference sequence). In nucleotides, the CDR3 is TGTGCCAGCAGCCTGGGGCAGGTCTGGGCTGGAAACACCATATATTTT. Its protein is CASSLGQVWAGNTIYF.

The chain is built from TRBV6-5 and TRBJ1-5; 9 bases agree with TRBD1. The V gene end was trimmed by 5 bases and the J gene end by 4 bases; junction bases not matched to a gene: 6. This CDR3 has 15 residues. CDR1 is MNHEY, CDR2 SVGAGI, per germline. CDR3 DNA sequence: TGTGCCAGCAGTCGCGGGACAGGGATTAATCAGCCCCAGCATTTT. It specifies CASSRGTGINQPQHF.

This clone rates as medium-sized (0.01 to 0.1%). The chain links TRBV19 to TRBJ1-4; the match to TRBD1 covers 7 bases. This CDR3 has 15 residues. Germline CDR1 and CDR2: LNHDA and SQIVND (reference sequence). The trim removed 8 bases at V and 8 bases at J, leaving 14 bases unmatched. The CDR3 region is CASSARYRGYEKLFF. CDR3 nucleotide sequence: TGTGCCAGTTCCGCCCGTTACAGGGGTTACGAAAAACTGTTTTTT.

A few counts support this clone. The chain couples TRBV6-1 to TRBJ2-7, with D tentatively TRBD1 (5 bases). The CDR3 is 15 amino acids. With 3 bases removed from V and 0 bases from J, the gap between germline ends came to 12 bases. CDR1 and CDR2 (germline): MNHNS, SASEGT. CDR3 loop: CASSDRAVSSYEQYF. The CDR3 DNA sequence: TGTGCCAGCAGTGACAGGGCGGTTAGCTCCTACGAGCAGTACTTC.

The chain links TRBV3-1 (or the pseudogene TRBV3-2) to TRBJ2-5; 9 nucleotides align to TRBD2. V trimming: 4 bases; J trimming: 0 bases; junction bases outside the gene matches: 6. The germline gives CDR1 LGHDT, CDR2 YNNKEL (reference sequence). CDR3 length: 16 amino acids. DNA of the CDR3: TGTGCCAGCAGCCCGAGAGCGGGGGGCTACCAAGAGACCCAGTACTTC. Translated: CASSPRAGGYQETQYF.

This clone was observed a few times. CDR3 nucleotide sequence: TGTGCCAGCAGTTTATTCCTCGACAGGTTCACGGGTTCACCCCTCCACTTT. It yields the protein CASSLFLDRFTGSPLHF. The V call is TRBV27, the J call TRBJ1-6; maybe TRBD1 (6 bases). Trimming shortened V by 1 base and J by 9 bases, and 19 bases separated the two germline ends. This CDR3 spans 17 amino acids. Per germline, CDR1 MNHEY and CDR2 SMNVEV (reference sequence).

The chain carries TRBV19 and TRBJ1-1; 9 nucleotides align to TRBD1. The CDR3 extends over 15 amino acids. Trimming cost V 5 bases and J 0 bases; bases outside gene matches: 4. Germline V gene lookup returns CDR1 LNHDA and CDR2 SQIVND (reference sequence). The CDR3 coding sequence is TGTGCCAGTAGTGACTGGACAGGGGTGAACACTGAAGCTTTCTTT. Its protein product is CASSDWTGVNTEAFF.

The chain links TRBV20-1 to TRBJ2-7; 7 bases are a match to TRBD1. Germline CDR1 is DFQATT and CDR2 is SNEGSKA (reference sequence). The CDR3 length is 11 residues. Trimming at V came to 6 bases and at J to 3 bases, leaving 2 bases not matched to a gene. The CDR3 sequence is CSAGQVYEQYF. In DNA, the CDR3 is TGCAGTGCAGGACAGGTCTACGAGCAGTACTTC.

The chain carries TRBV5-1 and TRBJ2-5; 12 bases map to TRBD2. Germline V gene data show CDR1 as SGHRS and CDR2 as YFSETQ. J was trimmed by 5 bases and V by 4 bases; bases with no gene match: 6. This CDR3 has 15 amino acids. The CDR3 DNA reads TGCGCCAGCAGCGCACTAGCGGGGGGCGGGGAGACCCAGTACTTC. It translates to CASSALAGGGETQYF.

This chain uses TRBV3-1 (or the pseudogene TRBV3-2) with TRBJ2-1; 10 bases line up with TRBD2. Germline CDR1 LGHDT, CDR2 YNNKEL (reference sequence). V lost 4 bases to trimming and J lost 10 bases; unmatched junction nucleotides: 13. The CDR3 contains 16 residues. CDR3 coding DNA: TGTGCCAGCAGCCCTTGGAATAGCGGGGGGCGGGAGGAGCAGTTCTTC. As protein: CASSPWNSGGREEQFF.

The chain joins TRBV7-9 to TRBJ1-5, with D possibly being TRBD1 (6 bases). The CDR3 sequence is 15 residues long. Germline V lookup: CDR1 SEHNR, CDR2 FQNEAQ (reference sequence). Trimming left V 1 base short and J 5 bases short, with 12 bases between. The CDR3 loop reads CASSLEDSGDQPQHF. CDR3 in DNA: TGTGCCAGCAGCTTAGAAGACTCAGGGGATCAGCCCCAGCATTTT.

The gene calls are TRBV25-1 and TRBJ2-7, with 7 nucleotides matching TRBD2. The CDR3 spans 13 residues. Unmatched junction bases numbered 3, after V lost 5 bases and J lost 2 bases. Germline assignment: CDR1 MGHDK and CDR2 SYGVNS. DNA of the CDR3: TGTGCCAGCAGTCCCGGGGGGACCTACGAGCAGTACTTC. Translation gives CASSPGGTYEQYF.

V and J are TRBV18 and TRBJ1-6; 9 bases map to TRBD1. Germline values: CDR1 KGHSH, CDR2 LQKENI. V was clipped by 3 bases and J by 7 bases; unmatched bases: 13. CDR3 length: 18 residues. This chain's CDR3 is CASSPRNRGLEINSPLHF. The CDR3 DNA follows: TGTGCCAGCTCACCTCGTAACAGGGGGCTGGAAATAAATTCACCCCTCCACTTT.

This chain links TRBV7-8 with TRBJ2-5, with 7 bases aligning to TRBD1. The V gene's germline CDR1 is SGHVS and CDR2 FQNEAQ. The CDR3 loop spans 14 amino acids. Losses at the gene ends were 5 bases for V and 5 bases for J; bases not matched to a gene: 8. Here the CDR3 reads CASSPGQFSETQYF. The CDR3 bases are TGTGCCAGCAGCCCGGGACAGTTTTCGGAGACCCAGTACTTC.

The chain employs TRBV2 and TRBJ2-5, with TRBD2 matching over 12 bases. Germline V gene sequence: CDR1 SNHLY, CDR2 FYNNEI. This CDR3 is 14 amino acids long. V was clipped by 6 bases and J by 4 bases; unmatched bases: 3. The CDR3 spells CASRGTSGSETQYF. The DNA for the CDR3 is TGTGCCAGCAGAGGGACTAGCGGGTCAGAGACCCAGTACTTC.

This chain joins TRBV5-1 and TRBJ1-3; D is unresolved. Trimming removed 6 bases from V and 6 bases from J, with 13 bases in between. This CDR3 is built from 13 residues. Germline V gene sequence: CDR1 SGHRS, CDR2 YFSETQ. The chain's CDR3 is CASKSSSENTIYF. In nucleotides, the CDR3 is TGCGCCAGCAAATCCTCAAGCGAAAACACCATATATTTT.

This chain links TRBV7-9 with TRBJ2-3, with TRBD1 matching over 8 bases. V was pared by 4 bases and J by 10 bases, with 4 bases of the junction left unmatched. Germline V gene lookup returns CDR1 SEHNR and CDR2 FQNEAQ (reference sequence). The CDR3 has 12 amino acids. CDR3 region: CASSSGQGAQYF. CDR3 DNA: TGTGCCAGCAGCTCCGGACAGGGTGCGCAGTATTTT.